These 10 T cell receptor beta chains were sequenced from one sample in a study of blood T cell repertoires in COVID-19. Method: immunoSEQ multiplex PCR; TCRdb's copy keeps in-frame clones and lacks some. The data show about 200,000 clones, with just under 90% seen just once and 3.5% to 4% held by the top ten. The material sequenced was PBMCs or T cells enriched from blood (not recorded which). These TCRs come from a woman aged 25 to 39 with acute COVID-19.

V usage is TRBV5-1 and J usage is TRBJ1-5, with a possible D match to TRBD1 (6 bases). The V gene lost 0 bases and the J gene lost 2 bases, with 6 bases spanning the gap. The germline V gene encodes CDR1 SGHRS and CDR2 YFSETQ. The CDR3 is 14 amino acids. The CDR3 sequence is CASSLGTGNQPQHF. CDR3 coding DNA: TGCGCCAGCAGCTTGGGGACAGGCAATCAGCCCCAGCATTTT.

This clone was counted between two and nine times. The rearrangement joins TRBV6-5 to TRBJ1-5; possible D gene TRBD1, 5 bases. Germline-derived CDR1 and CDR2 are MNHEY and SVGAGI. The CDR3 has 16 residues. V was cut by 3 bases and J by 0 bases, with 12 bases left in between. CDR3 protein: CASSYLRGYSNQPQHF. The CDR3 coding sequence is TGTGCCAGCAGTTATCTAAGGGGATATAGCAATCAGCCCCAGCATTTT.

The rearrangement joins TRBV29-1 to TRBJ2-3; TRBD1 matches 8 bases. The V and J ends lost 6 bases and 3 bases, in that order; junction bases with no gene match: 5. The CDR3 extends over 13 amino acids. Germline CDR1 and CDR2: SQVTM and ANQGSEA. Here the CDR3 DNA reads TGCAGCGTGACAGGGGTACTAACAGATACGCAGTATTTT. It codes for CSVTGVLTDTQYF.

This chain uses TRBV5-5 with TRBJ1-5; unclear D gene. CDR1 and CDR2 from the germline V gene are SGHKS and YYEKEE (reference sequence). There are 16 residues in the CDR3. Trimming left V 1 base short and J 3 bases short, with 14 bases between. The CDR3 bases are TGTGCCAGCAGCTTGCAATTGGCAGTCATCAATCAGCCCCAGCATTTT. Protein: CASSLQLAVINQPQHF.

J is TRBJ1-2 and V is TRBV30; D is undetermined. CDR3 size: 11 residues. From germline, CDR1 is GTSNPN and CDR2 SVGIG (reference sequence). Trimming took 2 bases from V and 4 from J, leaving 5 bases between them. The CDR3 DNA reads as TGTGCCTGGAGTCCGTCCTATGGCTACACCTTC. Protein sequence: CAWSPSYGYTF. The whole variable domain, filled in from reference TRBV30 and TRBJ1-2, reads SQTIHQWPATLVQPVGSPLSLECTVEGTSNPNLYWYRQAAGRGLQLLFYSVGIGQISSEVPQNLSASRPQDRQFILSSKKLLLSDSGFYLCAWSPSYGYTFGSGTRLTVV.

A single count supports this clone. The chain has TRBV2 and TRBJ1-4, with 7 nucleotides matching TRBD1. The J segment lost 7 bases and the V segment lost 9 bases, leaving 11 bases of the junction unmatched. The CDR3 consists of 14 residues. Germline V CDR1 and CDR2: SNHLY, FYNNEI. The DNA for the CDR3 is TGTGCCAGTCGCCGCCGGGACAGTTTTGAAAAACTGTTTTTT. Its translation: CASRRRDSFEKLFF.

The chain uses TRBV6-6 and TRBJ1-3; D unclear. V lost 8 bases to trimming and J lost 4 bases, with 9 bases between them. Germline CDR1 reads MNHNY; CDR2 reads SVGAGI (reference sequence). This CDR3 is built from 12 residues. The CDR3 loop reads CASGGSGNTIYF. The CDR3 bases are TGTGCCAGCGGAGGGTCCGGAAACACCATATATTTT.

The chain has TRBV2 and TRBJ1-5; 8 nucleotides line up with TRBD1. CDR3 length: 13 amino acids. Germline CDR1 SNHLY, CDR2 FYNNEI. The ends lost 6 bases at V and 6 bases at J; junction bases unmatched: 4. The CDR3 DNA reads TGTGCCAGCAGGGCAGGGGGCCTTCAGCCCCAGCATTTT. It specifies CASRAGGLQPQHF.

V is TRBV9 and J is TRBJ2-2; D might be TRBD2 (6 bases). Germline CDR1 and CDR2: SGDLS and YYNGEE. CDR3 length: 16 amino acids. The V end lost 0 bases, the J end lost 4 bases, and 13 bases lay between the germline ends. CDR3 in DNA: TGTGCCAGCAGCGTAGCAGGTAGGGGAGGCACCGGGGAGCTGTTTTTT. This sequence encodes CASSVAGRGGTGELFF. The full variable domain, rest sourced from reference TRBV9 and TRBJ2-2, is DSGVTQTPKHLITATGQRVTLRCSPRSGDLSVYWYQQSLDQGLQFLIQYYNGEERAKGNILERFSAQQFPDLHSELNLSSLELGDSALYFCASSVAGRGGTGELFFGEGSRLTVL.

CDR3 coding DNA: TGTGCCAGCTCACCCCGAGACAGGGGGAAAGAGACCCAGTACTTC. Amino acid sequence: CASSPRDRGKETQYF. The J gene is TRBJ2-5, the V gene TRBV18; 9 bases fit TRBD1. Germline CDR1 reads KGHSH; CDR2 reads LQKENI. The V gene end was trimmed by 3 bases and the J gene end by 3 bases; junction bases not matched to a gene: 5. This CDR3 is built from 15 residues.